This T cell receptor beta chain derives from a study of cytomegalovirus exposure and HLA in healthy donors. Turning to the study itself: A prior analysis found around 110 million unique TCR beta sequences from around 180 million T cells. Study observations and caveats: In all likelihood, a cluster of highly shared sequence variants was a sequencing artifact. In a later analysis, a missense DCLRE1C variant was linked to TCR beta V- and J-gene trimming. With further analysis later on, most CMV-associated TCR beta chains appeared HLA-restricted.

The count of this clone is one. Its antigen is undetermined. V was clipped by 0 bases and J by 7 bases, with 9 bases between them. The germline CDR1 and CDR2 sequences are GTSNPN and SVGIG (reference sequence). CDR3 length equals 12 residues. PCR used 60 Vbeta primers and 13 Jbeta primers. Sequenced by immunoSEQ multiplex PCR; TCRdb stores in-frame clones only, minus some. The sample holds some 150,000 clones, approximately 80% seen once. Sequences were obtained from PBMCs. V and J are TRBV30 and TRBJ1-1; D unclear. The sequence derives from a man aged 18 to 29 in good health and CMV-seropositive. The CDR3 coding sequence is TGTGCCTGGAGTGTGGAGAGAAATGAAGCTTTCTTT. The encoded protein is CAWSVERNEAFF.